The clone carrying this T cell receptor (beta chain) was seen only a few times. Its specificity is not known. Individual cDNA molecules received unique molecular identifiers. TCRdb called the 5' RACE reads again in MiXCR, with one record for every CDR3 protein. This sample has some 44,000 distinct CDR3 sequences, with less than 6.5% found just once. The data belong to a study of early T cells in non-severe SARS-CoV-2 infection. Study-wide context: RNA in bulk from unsorted whole blood was sequenced, and chains were unpaired.

Study-wide findings and caveats: Comparison of clonotypes with VDJdb favored anti-spike CD8 responses while missing private and CD4 specificities.

Per the germline V gene, CDR1 is SGHTA and CDR2 is FQGTGA. The germline V and J ends were trimmed by 1 base and 0 bases, with 9 bases remaining between them. This CDR3 contains 15 residues. This rearrangement joins TRBV7-3 to TRBJ1-1; no clear D. The sequence was obtained from an adult who was a healthcare worker with PCR-confirmed SARS-CoV-2 infection or an uninfected control (not recorded which). The sequences come from whole blood, collected at baseline. The CDR3 nucleotides are TGTGCCAGCAGCTTAAAGCCTCAGCTGAACACTGAAGCTTTCTTT. Its protein is CASSLKPQLNTEAFF.